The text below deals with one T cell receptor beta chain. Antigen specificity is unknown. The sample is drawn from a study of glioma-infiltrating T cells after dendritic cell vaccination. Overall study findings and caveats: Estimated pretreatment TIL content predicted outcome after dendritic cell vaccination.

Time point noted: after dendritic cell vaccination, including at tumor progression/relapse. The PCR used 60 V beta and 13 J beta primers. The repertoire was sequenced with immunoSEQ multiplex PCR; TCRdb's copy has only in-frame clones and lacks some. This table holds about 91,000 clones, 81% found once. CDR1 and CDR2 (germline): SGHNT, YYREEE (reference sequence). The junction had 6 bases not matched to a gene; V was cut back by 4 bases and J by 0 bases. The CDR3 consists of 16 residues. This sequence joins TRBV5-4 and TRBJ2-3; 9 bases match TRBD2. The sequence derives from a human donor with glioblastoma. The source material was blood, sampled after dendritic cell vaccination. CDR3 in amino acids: CASSKRAGGSTDTQYF. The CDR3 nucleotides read TGTGCCAGCAGCAAAAGAGCGGGAGGCAGCACAGATACGCAGTATTTT.